The entry below describes one T cell receptor beta chain. Its antigen is unknown. The data stem from a study of cytomegalovirus exposure and HLA in healthy donors. Study-wide findings and caveats: Only CMV serostatus was available as immune exposure information. Sequencing depth roughly uniform across donors was assumed in presence/absence analyses.

The study ran its PCR with 60 Vbeta and 13 Jbeta primers. Profiled with immunoSEQ multiplex PCR; TCRdb holds only in-frame clones, not every one. This table has 90,000 to 120,000 clones, approximately 79% appearing once. CDR1 SGHDN and CDR2 FVKESK come from the germline V gene. Trimming took 4 bases from V and 2 from J, leaving 6 bases between them. The CDR3 contains 12 residues. This receptor was obtained from a woman aged 40-49 years in good health and CMV-seronegative. Sequenced material: PBMCs. This sequence joins TRBV14 and TRBJ2-7; D gene ambiguous. CDR3 amino acids: CASSLGTYEQYF. The CDR3 nucleotides read TGTGCCAGCAGCCTCGGTACCTACGAGCAGTACTTC.